The next 31 T cell receptor beta chains were all read from a single sample in a study of blood T cell repertoires in COVID-19. TCRdb's copy holds only in-frame clones and misses some; the assay was immunoSEQ multiplex PCR. The sample includes 65,000 to 95,000 clones, roughly 86% of them seen just once. Sequences were obtained from peripheral blood. All receptors come from a man aged 70-80 years with acute or convalescent COVID-19.

The rearrangement joins TRBV10-3 to TRBJ2-7, with 7 bases identical to TRBD2. CDR1 and CDR2 from the germline V gene are ENHRY and SYGVKD. The CDR3 sequence is 13 residues long. J lost 5 bases, V lost 10 bases, and 11 bases had no gene match. DNA of the CDR3: TGTGCCACATTGGCAGCGGGGAGAAACGAGCAGTACTTC. This encodes CATLAAGRNEQYF.

This clone was observed once. The V gene is TRBV4-3, the J gene TRBJ2-2, with D tentatively TRBD2 (7 bases). This CDR3 comprises 17 residues. V gave up 0 bases and J gave up 0 bases, with 11 bases separating them. The V gene's germline CDR1 is LGHNA and CDR2 YSLEER. The CDR3 DNA reads TGCGCCAGCAGCCAAGAAGGGGGGGCTTCGAACACCGGGGAGCTGTTTTTT. Protein: CASSQEGGASNTGELFF.

This clone came up once. This sequence joins TRBV2 and TRBJ2-5, with 9 positions matching TRBD1. CDR3 length equals 15 residues. Trimming at V came to 4 bases and at J to 4 bases, leaving 7 bases not matched to a gene. Germline CDR1 SNHLY, CDR2 FYNNEI. CDR3: CASSGQGVVRETQYF. The CDR3 region has the DNA TGTGCCAGCAGTGGACAGGGGGTAGTCCGAGAGACCCAGTACTTC.

V gene TRBV10-3 combines with J gene TRBJ2-6; unclear D gene. This CDR3 contains 14 residues. V was clipped by 10 bases and J by 0 bases, with 10 bases between them. CDR1 ENHRY and CDR2 SYGVKD come from the germline V gene. DNA of the CDR3: TGTGCCACGACCCAGGTCTCTGGGGCCAACGTCCTGACTTTC. Its protein is CATTQVSGANVLTF.

The rearrangement links TRBV28 to TRBJ1-2; D is possibly TRBD1 (6 bases). The CDR3 runs 13 residues. CDR1 is MDHEN, CDR2 SYDVKM, per germline. V lost 6 bases and J lost 8, with 16 bases in between. The CDR3 nucleotides read TGTGCCAGCAGGACAGGATCTCTTAGCGGCTACACCTTC. Translation gives CASRTGSLSGYTF.

The V and J genes are TRBV24-1 and TRBJ2-5; possible D gene TRBD1, 5 bases. Germline CDR1 reads KGHDR; CDR2 reads SFDVKD. This CDR3 is built from 15 residues. Deletions cut 3 bases from V and 0 bases from J, with 10 bases between. CDR3 in DNA: TGTGCCACCAGTGATCCCTCAGGGTACCAAGAGACCCAGTACTTC. Translating it yields CATSDPSGYQETQYF.

The genes are TRBV9 and TRBJ1-6; D gene ambiguous. Between the trimmed V and J ends, which lost 1 base and 7 bases, there was a span of 9 bases. Germline V gives CDR1 SGDLS, CDR2 YYNGEE. CDR3 length: 14 residues. CDR3 residues: CASSVSSVNSPLHF. CDR3 nucleotides: TGTGCCAGCAGCGTATCGTCTGTCAATTCACCCCTCCACTTT.

This sequence joins TRBV7-4 and TRBJ2-1; tentative D call: TRBD2 (5 bases). The CDR3 sequence is 17 residues long. CDR1 and CDR2 from the germline V gene are SGHVT and SQSDAQ. Trimming cost V 5 bases and J 0 bases, with 17 bases left between them. The CDR3 DNA reads TGTGCCAGCAGCAAAATTCAGCGGAGAAGCTCCTACAATGAGCAGTTCTTC. Its protein is CASSKIQRRSSYNEQFF.

The chain is built from TRBV29-1 and TRBJ2-7; maybe TRBD2 (6 bases). Germline loops: CDR1 SQVTM, CDR2 ANQGSEA. There are 12 residues in the CDR3. Between the trimmed V and J ends, which lost 7 bases and 2 bases, there was a span of 12 bases. CDR3: CSAGGPTYEQYF. In nucleotides, the CDR3 is TGCAGCGCTGGAGGGCCCACCTACGAGCAGTACTTC.

For the CDR3, the DNA is TGTGCCAGCAGCTTGGCCCCCCTTGCCGGGGAGCTGTTTTTT. This translates into CASSLAPLAGELFF. The chain recombines TRBV5-6 with TRBJ2-2, with D unclear. Trimming removed 0 bases at V and 6 bases at J, with 9 bases between. The V gene's germline CDR1 is SGHDT and CDR2 YYEEEE. The CDR3 loop spans 14 amino acids.

DNA for the CDR3: TGCAGCGTCGCCGGGGACATCGGTCAGCCCCAGCATTTT. The encoded protein is CSVAGDIGQPQHF. V gene TRBV29-1 combines with J gene TRBJ1-5; possible D gene TRBD1, 6 bases. From germline, CDR1 is SQVTM and CDR2 ANQGSEA. The V and J ends lost 6 bases and 6 bases respectively, with 15 bases between them. This CDR3 spans 13 amino acids. Using reference TRBV29-1 and TRBJ1-5 for the parts outside the CDR3, the full variable domain is SAVISQKPSRDICQRGTSLTIQCQVDSQVTMMFWYRQQPGQSLTLIATANQGSEATYESGFVIDKFPISRPNLTFSTLTVSNMSPEDSSIYLCSVAGDIGQPQHFGDGTRLSIL.

This chain joins TRBV2 and TRBJ2-3; TRBD2 aligns across 7 bases. V was pared by 6 bases and J by 1 base, with 4 bases of the junction left unmatched. The germline V gene encodes CDR1 SNHLY and CDR2 FYNNEI. This CDR3 has 14 amino acids. CDR3 residues: CASRMAGGTDTQYF. The CDR3 DNA reads TGTGCCAGCAGAATGGCGGGGGGCACAGATACGCAGTATTTT.

The chain carries TRBV5-6 and TRBJ1-3, with 8 nucleotides matching TRBD1. V shed 7 bases, J shed 0 bases, and the junction held 3 bases outside the gene matches. Germline CDR1 reads SGHDT; CDR2 reads YYEEEE. The CDR3 runs to 14 residues. CDR3 DNA: TGTGCCAGCGGACAGGGTAACTCTGGAAACACCATATATTTT. Encoded protein: CASGQGNSGNTIYF.

V is TRBV19 and J is TRBJ2-3, with 7 bases fitting TRBD2. V lost 3 bases, J lost 6 bases, and 12 bases stayed unmatched. CDR1 and CDR2 (germline): LNHDA, SQIVND (reference sequence). This CDR3 spans 16 amino acids. In DNA form, the CDR3 reads TGTGCCAGTAGTATTGCCCGACTAGCCCGACGGGATACGCAGTATTTT. It is translated as CASSIARLARRDTQYF.

The chain joins TRBV10-2 to TRBJ2-3, with unresolved D. CDR3 length equals 12 residues. The germline CDR1 and CDR2 sequences are WSHSY and SAAADI. V was pared by 8 bases and J by 4 bases, with 10 bases between. The chain's CDR3 is CASRSQADTQYF. The CDR3 bases are TGCGCCAGCCGAAGCCAGGCAGATACGCAGTATTTT.

This clone was observed a single time. The chain joins TRBV28 to TRBJ1-6; D perhaps matches TRBD1 (5 bases). V was trimmed by 1 base and J by 9 bases, leaving 16 bases between them. CDR1 is MDHEN, CDR2 SYDVKM, per germline. The CDR3 has 16 amino acids. CDR3 in amino acids: CASSLYRAGLFSPLHF. The CDR3 DNA reads TGTGCCAGCAGTTTATATCGGGCAGGGTTGTTTTCACCCCTCCACTTT.

The rearrangement uses TRBV19 and TRBJ1-1; D not resolved. Trimming removed 4 bases at V and 4 bases at J, with 22 bases between. Per the germline V gene, CDR1 is LNHDA and CDR2 is SQIVND (reference sequence). The CDR3 runs to 17 residues. The CDR3 protein is CASSRETASGWGTEAFF. The CDR3 bases are TGTGCCAGTAGTAGGGAGACGGCCTCCGGTTGGGGCACTGAAGCTTTCTTT.

V usage is TRBV27 and J usage is TRBJ1-5, with D uncertain. V lost 6 bases and J lost 4, with 19 bases in between. The CDR3 covers 16 residues. Germline V CDR1 and CDR2: MNHEY, SMNVEV (reference sequence). The DNA of the CDR3 is TGTGCCAGCAGGAGCGACCGGACGGGGAATAATCAGCCCCAGCATTTT. Translation gives CASRSDRTGNNQPQHF.

This chain uses TRBV16 with TRBJ2-7; TRBD1 matches 7 bases. Trimming cost V 0 bases and J 2 bases; bases outside gene matches: 1. The germline CDR1 and CDR2 sequences are KGHSY and FQNENV. There are 14 residues in the CDR3. CDR3 sequence: CASSQSQGAYEQYF. For the CDR3, the DNA is TGTGCCAGCAGCCAATCTCAGGGGGCCTACGAGCAGTACTTC.

This chain links TRBV7-2 with TRBJ2-7; D remains ambiguous. Trimming stripped 5 bases from V and 2 bases from J, with 13 bases between. Germline-derived CDR1 and CDR2 are SGHTA and FQGNSA. CDR3 length: 14 amino acids. CDR3 in amino acids: CASSPKTYPYEQYF. CDR3 bases: TGTGCCAGCAGCCCCAAGACATACCCCTACGAGCAGTACTTC.

The genes are TRBV6-6 and TRBJ2-7, with 9 bases lining up with TRBD1. The CDR3 has 16 residues. CDR1 MNHNY and CDR2 SVGAGI come from the germline V gene (reference sequence). Trimming at V came to 4 bases and at J to 4 bases, leaving 11 bases not matched to a gene. CDR3 in amino acids: CASSSPGQGRSYEQYF. The CDR3 DNA follows: TGTGCCAGCAGTTCCCCCGGACAGGGGCGATCTTACGAGCAGTACTTC.

The chain couples TRBV29-1 to TRBJ1-4; D may be TRBD1 (5 bases). The length of the CDR3 is 14 residues. The germline V gene encodes CDR1 SQVTM and CDR2 ANQGSEA. V was cut by 7 bases and J by 2 bases, with 14 bases left in between. The CDR3, as DNA: TGCAGCGCTCGAACCGGGACTACTAATGAAAAACTGTTTTTT. Translated: CSARTGTTNEKLFF.

The chain links TRBV15 to TRBJ1-2, with 9 bases identical to TRBD1. CDR1 is LNHNV and CDR2 is YYDKDF in the germline V gene (reference sequence). This CDR3 is 15 amino acids long. Trimming removed 2 bases from V and 6 bases from J; junction bases left unmatched: 7. The CDR3 sequence is CATSRNTGGADGYTF. CDR3 nucleotides: TGTGCCACCAGCAGAAACACAGGGGGCGCGGATGGCTACACCTTC.

V is TRBV5-1 and J is TRBJ2-7, with 10 bases aligning to TRBD2. This CDR3 has 15 residues. Unmatched junction bases numbered 7, after V lost 4 bases and J lost 3 bases. Germline V gene sequence: CDR1 SGHRS, CDR2 YFSETQ. For the CDR3, the DNA is TGCGCCAGCAGCCCAACTAGCGGGAACGTCTACGAGCAGTACTTC. Residues: CASSPTSGNVYEQYF.

The chain is built from TRBV10-3 and TRBJ1-4; D possibly corresponds to TRBD1 (5 bases). This CDR3 is 14 amino acids long. Germline V lookup: CDR1 ENHRY, CDR2 SYGVKD. The V and J ends lost 0 bases and 5 bases respectively, with 7 bases between them. This chain's CDR3 is CAISESTVNEKLFF. The CDR3 DNA sequence: TGTGCCATCAGTGAGTCGACAGTAAATGAAAAACTGTTTTTT.

Here the CDR3 DNA reads TGCGCCAGCAAGGACAGGGGGCAAGAGACCCAGTACTTC. Its protein is CASKDRGQETQYF. The rearrangement links TRBV5-1 to TRBJ2-5; TRBD1 aligns across 10 bases. The CDR3 contains 13 residues. Per germline, CDR1 SGHRS and CDR2 YFSETQ. J gave up 2 bases and V 6 bases, and 1 base lay outside the gene matches. Together with reference TRBV5-1 and TRBJ2-5, the CDR3 gives the full variable domain: KAGVTQTPRYLIKTRGQQVTLSCSPISGHRSVSWYQQTPGQGLQFLFEYFSETQRNKGNFPGRFSGRQFSNSRSEMNVSTLELGDSALYLCASKDRGQETQYFGPGTRLLVL.

The rearrangement uses TRBV7-2 and TRBJ1-5, with a weak D call TRBD1 (5 bases). CDR1 is SGHTA, CDR2 FQGNSA, per germline. This CDR3 contains 16 residues. V was pared by 5 bases and J by 1 base, with 15 bases between. CDR3 in amino acids: CASSTGTPGSNQPQHF. In nucleotides, the CDR3 is TGTGCCAGCAGCACCGGGACTCCCGGGAGCAATCAGCCCCAGCATTTT.

The gene calls are TRBV6-1 and TRBJ1-6, with a possible D match to TRBD1 (6 bases). Germline lookup yields CDR1 MNHNS and CDR2 SASEGT. With 2 bases removed from V and 6 bases from J, the gap between germline ends came to 14 bases. The CDR3 consists of 16 residues. Here the CDR3 DNA reads TGTGCCAGCAGTGAACTCTACAGGGTGCTTAATTCACCCCTCCACTTT. This codes for CASSELYRVLNSPLHF.

The J gene is TRBJ2-7, the V gene TRBV2; a possible D gene is TRBD1 (6 bases). CDR3 length: 12 amino acids. Germline lookup yields CDR1 SNHLY and CDR2 FYNNEI. The V and J ends lost 6 bases and 3 bases respectively, with 9 bases between them. This CDR3 is CASRGAVYEQYF. The CDR3 DNA follows: TGTGCCAGCAGGGGGGCTGTCTACGAGCAGTACTTC.

Worth noting for this clone: Other DNA sequences in this specimen translate into the identical CDR3. The chain joins TRBV11-2 to TRBJ2-1, with 7 bases that match TRBD1. Germline trimming cut 5 bases from V and 0 bases from J; bases unmatched to any gene: 7. The CDR3 is 16 residues long. Germline V gives CDR1 SGHAT, CDR2 FQNNGV. CDR3 sequence reads: CASSHRQGSSYNEQFF. CDR3 coding DNA: TGTGCCAGCAGCCACCGACAGGGAAGCTCCTACAATGAGCAGTTCTTC.

The gene calls are TRBV24-1 and TRBJ1-1; 7 positions match TRBD1. Trimming cost V 3 bases and J 9 bases; bases outside gene matches: 6. The germline V gene encodes CDR1 KGHDR and CDR2 SFDVKD. The length of the CDR3 is 13 residues. The CDR3 region has the DNA TGTGCCACCAGTGATCGAGGGACAGCAAAAGCTTTCTTT. This codes for CATSDRGTAKAFF.